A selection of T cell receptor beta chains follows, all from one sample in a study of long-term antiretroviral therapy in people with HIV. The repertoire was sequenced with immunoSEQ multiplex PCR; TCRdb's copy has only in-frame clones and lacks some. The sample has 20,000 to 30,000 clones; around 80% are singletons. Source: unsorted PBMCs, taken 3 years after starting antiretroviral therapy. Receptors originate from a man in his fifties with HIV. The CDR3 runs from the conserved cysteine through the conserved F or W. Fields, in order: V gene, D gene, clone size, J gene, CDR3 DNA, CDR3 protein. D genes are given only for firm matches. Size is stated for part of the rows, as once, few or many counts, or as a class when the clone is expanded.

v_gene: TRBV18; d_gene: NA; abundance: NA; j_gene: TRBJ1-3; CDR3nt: TGTGCCAGCTCATCCTTCGCCATGAGCTCTGGAAACACCATATATTTT; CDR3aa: CASSSFAMSSGNTIYF
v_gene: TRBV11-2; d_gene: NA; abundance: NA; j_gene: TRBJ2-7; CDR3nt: TGTGCCAGCAGCCCCCCAAGTATCGGGATGGCCTCCTACGAGCAGTACTTC; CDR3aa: CASSPPSIGMASYEQYF
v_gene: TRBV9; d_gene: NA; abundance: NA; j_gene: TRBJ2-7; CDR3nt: TGTGCCAGCAGCGTAACACCGGGGGTATCCTACGAGCAGTACTTC; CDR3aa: CASSVTPGVSYEQYF
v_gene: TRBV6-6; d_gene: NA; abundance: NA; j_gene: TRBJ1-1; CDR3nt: TGTGCCAGCAGCCGCGGACGGCTTGAAGCTTTCTTT; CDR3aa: CASSRGRLEAFF
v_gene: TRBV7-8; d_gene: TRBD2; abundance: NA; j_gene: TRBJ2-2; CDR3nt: TGTGCCAGCAGCTTAGTAGCCAGCGGGAGGAACACCGGGGAGCTGTTTTTT; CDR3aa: CASSLVASGRNTGELFF
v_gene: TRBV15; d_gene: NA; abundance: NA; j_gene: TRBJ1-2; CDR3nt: TGTGCCACCAGCAGAAACAGGGCCAACTATGGCTACACCTTC; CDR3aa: CATSRNRANYGYTF
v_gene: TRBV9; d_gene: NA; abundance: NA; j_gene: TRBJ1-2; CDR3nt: TGTGCCAGCAGCGTAGCTCCCAGCAACTATGGCTACACCTTC; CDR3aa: CASSVAPSNYGYTF
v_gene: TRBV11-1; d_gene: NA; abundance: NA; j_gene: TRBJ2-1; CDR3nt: TGTGCCAGCAGCTTTCAGAGAGAGCAGTTCTTC; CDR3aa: CASSFQREQFF
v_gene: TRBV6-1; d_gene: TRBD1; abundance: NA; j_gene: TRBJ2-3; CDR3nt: TGTGCCAGCAGTTGGACAGGGCTTGGCACAGATACGCAGTATTTT; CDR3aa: CASSWTGLGTDTQYF
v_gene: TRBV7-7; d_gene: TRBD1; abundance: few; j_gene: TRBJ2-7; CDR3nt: TGTGCTAGCAGCCATGGGACAGGCGGGGAGCAGTACTTC; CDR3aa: CASSHGTGGEQYF
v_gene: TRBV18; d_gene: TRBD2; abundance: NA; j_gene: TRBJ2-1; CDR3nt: TGTGCCAGCTCACCACTAGCGGGAGCTGGGAATGAGCAGTTCTTC; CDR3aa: CASSPLAGAGNEQFF
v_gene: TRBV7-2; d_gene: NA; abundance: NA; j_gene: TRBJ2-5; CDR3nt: TGTGCCAGCAGCATGACTCGGACGGAAGAGACCCAGTACTTC; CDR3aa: CASSMTRTEETQYF
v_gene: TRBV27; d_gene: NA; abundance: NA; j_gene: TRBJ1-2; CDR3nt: TGTGCCAGCACCCTTTCAGGGGTCGATAACTATGGCTACACCTTC; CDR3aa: CASTLSGVDNYGYTF